The clone carrying this TCR beta chain was counted between two and nine times. Its matching antigen is unknown. This record belongs to a study of cytomegalovirus exposure and HLA in healthy donors. V dropped 6 bases and J dropped 7 bases, with 21 bases sitting between them. Germline V gene sequence: CDR1 MDHEN, CDR2 SYDVKM. This CDR3 comprises 15 residues. Use of 60 Vbeta and 13 Jbeta primers characterized the PCR. Sequencing used immunoSEQ multiplex PCR; TCRdb keeps in-frame clones, though not all of them. Of 150,000 to 200,000 clones in the sample, more than 80% were seen once. General study points: Both high specificity and high sensitivity reportedly marked the classifier's diagnosis of cytomegalovirus status.

The chain couples TRBV28 to TRBJ1-2, with D hard to call. The sequence was obtained from a woman in her forties or fifties in good health and CMV-seronegative. Sequences were obtained from PBMCs. The CDR3 here is CASRSIFGEPSGYTF. CDR3 DNA sequence: TGTGCCAGCAGGTCGATCTTTGGGGAGCCCTCTGGCTACACCTTC.